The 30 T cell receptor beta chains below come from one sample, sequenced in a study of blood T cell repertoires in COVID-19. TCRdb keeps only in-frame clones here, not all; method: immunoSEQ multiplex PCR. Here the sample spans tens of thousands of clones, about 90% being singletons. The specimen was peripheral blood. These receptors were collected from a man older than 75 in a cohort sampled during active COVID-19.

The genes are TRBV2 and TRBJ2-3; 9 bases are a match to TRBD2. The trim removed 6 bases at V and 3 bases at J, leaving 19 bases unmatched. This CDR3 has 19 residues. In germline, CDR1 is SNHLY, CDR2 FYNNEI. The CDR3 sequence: CASRPRGSTGGRETDTQYF. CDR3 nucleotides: TGTGCCAGCAGACCGAGGGGAAGTACGGGCGGGAGGGAGACAGATACGCAGTATTTT.

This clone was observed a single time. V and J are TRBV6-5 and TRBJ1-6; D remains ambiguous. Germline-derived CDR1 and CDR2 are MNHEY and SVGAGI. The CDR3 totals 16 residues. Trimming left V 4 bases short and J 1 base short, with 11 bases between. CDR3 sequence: CASSSSTGSYNSPLHF. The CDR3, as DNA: TGTGCCAGCAGTTCTTCAACGGGATCCTATAATTCACCCCTCCACTTT.

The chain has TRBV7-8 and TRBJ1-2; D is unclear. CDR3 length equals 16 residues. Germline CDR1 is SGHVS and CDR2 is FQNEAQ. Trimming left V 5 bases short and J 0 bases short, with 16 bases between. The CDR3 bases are TGTGCCAGCAGCGCCGAGGTAGTAGCCTCTAACTATGGCTACACCTTC. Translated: CASSAEVVASNYGYTF.

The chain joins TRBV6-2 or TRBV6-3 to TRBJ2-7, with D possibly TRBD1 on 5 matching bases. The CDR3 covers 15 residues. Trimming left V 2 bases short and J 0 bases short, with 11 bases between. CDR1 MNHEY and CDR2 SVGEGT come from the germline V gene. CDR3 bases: TGTGCCAGCAGTTACGGAAAGGGGCTCTCCTACGAGCAGTACTTC. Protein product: CASSYGKGLSYEQYF.

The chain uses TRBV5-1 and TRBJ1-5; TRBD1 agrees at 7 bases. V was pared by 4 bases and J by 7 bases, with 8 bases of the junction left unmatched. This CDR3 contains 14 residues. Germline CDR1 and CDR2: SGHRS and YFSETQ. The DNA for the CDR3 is TGCGCCAGCAGCACGGGACAGCTAGGCCAGCCCCAGCATTTT. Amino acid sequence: CASSTGQLGQPQHF.

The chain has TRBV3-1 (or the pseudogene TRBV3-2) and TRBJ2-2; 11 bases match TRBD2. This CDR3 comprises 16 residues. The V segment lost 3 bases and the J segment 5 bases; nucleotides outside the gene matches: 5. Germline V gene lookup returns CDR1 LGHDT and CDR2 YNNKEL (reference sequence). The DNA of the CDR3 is TGTGCCAGCAGCCAGGAGGCTAGCGGGGGGACCGGGGAGCTGTTTTTT. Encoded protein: CASSQEASGGTGELFF.

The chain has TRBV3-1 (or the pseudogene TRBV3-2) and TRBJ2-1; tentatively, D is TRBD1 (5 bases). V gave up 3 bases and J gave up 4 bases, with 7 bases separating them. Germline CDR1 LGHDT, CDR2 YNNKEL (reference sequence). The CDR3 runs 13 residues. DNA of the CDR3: TGTGCCAGCAGCCAGGGGCTATACAATGAGCAGTTCTTC. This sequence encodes CASSQGLYNEQFF.

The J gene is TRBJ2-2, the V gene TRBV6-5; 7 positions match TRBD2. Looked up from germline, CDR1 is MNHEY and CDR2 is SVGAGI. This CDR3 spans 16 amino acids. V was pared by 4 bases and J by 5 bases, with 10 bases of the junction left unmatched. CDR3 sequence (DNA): TGTGCCAGCAGTTTTTTGGGAGGGATGGGGACCGGGGAGCTGTTTTTT. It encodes CASSFLGGMGTGELFF.

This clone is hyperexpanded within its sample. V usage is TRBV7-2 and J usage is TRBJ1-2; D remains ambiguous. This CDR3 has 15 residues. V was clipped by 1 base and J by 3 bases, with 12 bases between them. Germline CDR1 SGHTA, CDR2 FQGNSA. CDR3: CASSLDVRTYYGYTF. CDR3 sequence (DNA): TGTGCCAGCAGCTTAGATGTCAGGACTTACTATGGCTACACCTTC.

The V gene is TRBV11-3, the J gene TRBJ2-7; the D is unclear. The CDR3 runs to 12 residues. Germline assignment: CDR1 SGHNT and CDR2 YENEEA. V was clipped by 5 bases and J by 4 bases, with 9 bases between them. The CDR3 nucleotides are TGTGCCAGCAGCCAAGACTCTTACGAGCAGTACTTC. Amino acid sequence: CASSQDSYEQYF.

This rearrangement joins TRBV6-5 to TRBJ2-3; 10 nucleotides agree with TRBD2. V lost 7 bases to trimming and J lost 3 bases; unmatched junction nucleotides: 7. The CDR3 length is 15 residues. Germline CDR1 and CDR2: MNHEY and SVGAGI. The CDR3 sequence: CASTLAGARTDTQYF. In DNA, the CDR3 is TGTGCCAGCACCCTAGCGGGAGCTCGAACAGATACGCAGTATTTT.

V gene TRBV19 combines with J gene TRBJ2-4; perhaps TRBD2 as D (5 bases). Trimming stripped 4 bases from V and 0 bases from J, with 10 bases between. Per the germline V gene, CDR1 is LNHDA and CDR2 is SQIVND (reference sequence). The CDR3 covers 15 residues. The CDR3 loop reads CASSTGLLAKNIQYF. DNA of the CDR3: TGTGCCAGTAGTACAGGACTTCTAGCCAAAAACATTCAGTACTTC.

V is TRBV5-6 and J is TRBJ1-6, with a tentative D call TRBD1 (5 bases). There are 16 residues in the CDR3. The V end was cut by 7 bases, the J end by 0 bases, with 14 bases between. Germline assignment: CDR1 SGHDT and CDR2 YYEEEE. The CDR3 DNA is TGTGCCAGCGGCCTGGGGCCCAGCTCCTATAATTCACCCCTCCACTTT. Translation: CASGLGPSSYNSPLHF.

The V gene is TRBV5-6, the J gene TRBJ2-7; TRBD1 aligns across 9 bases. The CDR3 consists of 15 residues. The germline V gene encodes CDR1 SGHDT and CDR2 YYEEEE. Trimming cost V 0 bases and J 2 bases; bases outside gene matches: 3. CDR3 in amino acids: CASSLVGQGPYEQYF. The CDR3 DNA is TGTGCCAGCAGCTTGGTGGGACAGGGACCCTACGAGCAGTACTTC.

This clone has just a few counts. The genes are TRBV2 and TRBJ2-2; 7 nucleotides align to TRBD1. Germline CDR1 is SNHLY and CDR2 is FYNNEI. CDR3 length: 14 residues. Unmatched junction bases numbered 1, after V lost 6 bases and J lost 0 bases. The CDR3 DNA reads TGTGCCAGCAGACAGGGGACGAACACCGGGGAGCTGTTTTTT. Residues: CASRQGTNTGELFF.

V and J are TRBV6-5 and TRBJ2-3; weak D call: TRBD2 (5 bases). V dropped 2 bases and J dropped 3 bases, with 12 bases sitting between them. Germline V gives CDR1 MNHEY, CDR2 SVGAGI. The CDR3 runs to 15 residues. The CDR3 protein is CASSYGLAKTDTQYF. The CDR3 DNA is TGTGCCAGCAGTTACGGTTTAGCGAAGACAGATACGCAGTATTTT.

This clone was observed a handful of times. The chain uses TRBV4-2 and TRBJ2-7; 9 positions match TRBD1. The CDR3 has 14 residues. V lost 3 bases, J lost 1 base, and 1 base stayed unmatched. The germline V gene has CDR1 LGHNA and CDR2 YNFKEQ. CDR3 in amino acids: CASSQDRGSYEQYF. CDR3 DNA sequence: TGTGCCAGCAGCCAGGACAGGGGTTCCTACGAGCAGTACTTC.

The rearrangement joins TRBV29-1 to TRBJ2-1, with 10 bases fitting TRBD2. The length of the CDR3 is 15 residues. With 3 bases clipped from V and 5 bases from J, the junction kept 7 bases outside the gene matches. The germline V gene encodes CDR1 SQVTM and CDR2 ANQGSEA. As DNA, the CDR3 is TGCAGCGTTGAGAAGCGGGAGGGCCTCAACAATGAGCAGTTCTTC. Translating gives CSVEKREGLNNEQFF.

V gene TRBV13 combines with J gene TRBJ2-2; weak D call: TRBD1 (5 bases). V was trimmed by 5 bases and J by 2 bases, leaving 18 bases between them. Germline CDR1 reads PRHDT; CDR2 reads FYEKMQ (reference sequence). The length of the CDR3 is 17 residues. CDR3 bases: TGTGCCAGCAGCCCGCGAACGCGGACAAGAAACACCGGGGAGCTGTTTTTT. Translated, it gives CASSPRTRTRNTGELFF. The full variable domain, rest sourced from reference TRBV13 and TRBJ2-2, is AAGVIQSPRHLIKEKRETATLKCYPIPRHDTVYWYQQGPGQDPQFLISFYEKMQSDKGSIPDRFSAQQFSDYHSELNMSSLELGDSALYFCASSPRTRTRNTGELFFGEGSRLTVL.

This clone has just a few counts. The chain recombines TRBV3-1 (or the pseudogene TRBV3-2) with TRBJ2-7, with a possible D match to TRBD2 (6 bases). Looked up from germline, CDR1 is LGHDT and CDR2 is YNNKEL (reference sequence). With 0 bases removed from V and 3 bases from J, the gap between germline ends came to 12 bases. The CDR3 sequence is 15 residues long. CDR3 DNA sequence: TGTGCCAGCAGCCAAGATCCGGGGGATGGCTACGAGCAGTACTTC. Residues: CASSQDPGDGYEQYF.

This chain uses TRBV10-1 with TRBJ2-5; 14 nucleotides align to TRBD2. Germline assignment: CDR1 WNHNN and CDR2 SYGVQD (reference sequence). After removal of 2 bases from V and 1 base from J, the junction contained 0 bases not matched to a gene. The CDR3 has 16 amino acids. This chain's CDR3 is CASSEGLAGGQETQYF. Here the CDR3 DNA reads TGCGCCAGCAGTGAGGGACTAGCGGGGGGCCAAGAGACCCAGTACTTC.

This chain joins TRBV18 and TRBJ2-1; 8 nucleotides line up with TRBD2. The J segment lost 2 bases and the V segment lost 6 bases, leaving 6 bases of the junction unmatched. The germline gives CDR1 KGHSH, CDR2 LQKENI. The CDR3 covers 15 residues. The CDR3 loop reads CASSQTSGTYNEQFF. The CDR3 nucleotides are TGTGCCAGCTCTCAAACTAGCGGAACCTACAATGAGCAGTTCTTC.

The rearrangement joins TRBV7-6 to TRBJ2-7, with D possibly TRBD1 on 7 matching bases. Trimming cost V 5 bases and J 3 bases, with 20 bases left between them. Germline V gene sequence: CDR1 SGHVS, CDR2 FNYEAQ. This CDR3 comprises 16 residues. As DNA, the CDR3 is TGTGCCAGCAGCCAACTTTTCAGGGGGGCGGACTACGAGCAGTACTTC. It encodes CASSQLFRGADYEQYF.

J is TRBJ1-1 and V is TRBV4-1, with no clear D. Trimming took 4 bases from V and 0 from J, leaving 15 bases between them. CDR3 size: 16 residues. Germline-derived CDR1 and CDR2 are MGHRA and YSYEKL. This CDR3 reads CASSRRFTDMNTEAFF. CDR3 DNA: TGCGCCAGCAGCCGAAGATTTACAGACATGAACACTGAAGCTTTCTTT.

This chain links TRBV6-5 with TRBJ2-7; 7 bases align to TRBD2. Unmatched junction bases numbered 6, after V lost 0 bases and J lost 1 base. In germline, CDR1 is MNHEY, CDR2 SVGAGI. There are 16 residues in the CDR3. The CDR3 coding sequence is TGTGCCAGCAGTTACTCGGCGCGGGGGAGTTCCTACGAGCAGTACTTC. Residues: CASSYSARGSSYEQYF.

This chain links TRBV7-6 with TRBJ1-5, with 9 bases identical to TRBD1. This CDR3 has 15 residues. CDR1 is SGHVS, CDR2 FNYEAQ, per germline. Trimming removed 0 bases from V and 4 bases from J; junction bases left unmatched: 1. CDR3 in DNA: TGTGCCAGCAGCTTAGCGACAGGGGGGAATCAGCCCCAGCATTTT. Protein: CASSLATGGNQPQHF.

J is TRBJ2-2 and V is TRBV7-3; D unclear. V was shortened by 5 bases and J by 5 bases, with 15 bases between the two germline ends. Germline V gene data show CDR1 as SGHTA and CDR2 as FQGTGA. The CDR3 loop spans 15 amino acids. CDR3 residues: CASSPQPTITGELFF. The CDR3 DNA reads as TGTGCCAGCAGCCCTCAACCGACAATTACCGGGGAGCTGTTTTTT.

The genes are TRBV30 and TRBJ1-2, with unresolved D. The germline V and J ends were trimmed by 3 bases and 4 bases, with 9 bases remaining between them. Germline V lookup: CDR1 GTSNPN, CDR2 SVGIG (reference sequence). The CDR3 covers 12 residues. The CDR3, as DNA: TGTGCCTGGAGCCGCAGTATCTATGGCTACACCTTC. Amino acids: CAWSRSIYGYTF.

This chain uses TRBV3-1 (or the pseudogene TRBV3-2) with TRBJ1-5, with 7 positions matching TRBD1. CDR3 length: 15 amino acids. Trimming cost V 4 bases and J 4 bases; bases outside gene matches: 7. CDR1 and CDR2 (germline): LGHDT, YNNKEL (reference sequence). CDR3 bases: TGTGCCAGCAGCCGCTATGCAGGGGGGAATCAGCCCCAGCATTTT. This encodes CASSRYAGGNQPQHF.

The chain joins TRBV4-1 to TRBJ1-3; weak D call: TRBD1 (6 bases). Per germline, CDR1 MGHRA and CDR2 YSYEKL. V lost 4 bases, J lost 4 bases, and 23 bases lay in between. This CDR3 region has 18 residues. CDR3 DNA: TGCGCCAGCAGCCCCCGCCGAGGGGGGGAGATTAAGGGAAACACCATATATTTT. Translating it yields CASSPRRGGEIKGNTIYF.